Each of the 4 T cell receptor beta chains below was sequenced from the same sample in a study of blood T cell repertoires in COVID-19. Produced via immunoSEQ multiplex PCR; TCRdb's table is partial and in-frame only. The table has around 140,000 clones, more than 70% seen once. The sequenced sample was peripheral blood. The receptors shown here come from a human donor in a cohort sampled during active COVID-19.

With regard to this clone: Other DNA sequences in this specimen translate into the identical CDR3. This chain uses TRBV5-1 with TRBJ2-5, with TRBD2 matching over 9 bases. Trimming removed 2 bases from V and 4 bases from J; junction bases left unmatched: 3. Per the germline V gene, CDR1 is SGHRS and CDR2 is YFSETQ. The CDR3 extends over 14 amino acids. The CDR3 DNA sequence: TGCGCCAGCAGCTTCGGTAGCGGGGGAGAGACCCAGTACTTC. It yields the protein CASSFGSGGETQYF.

The V call is TRBV29-1, the J call TRBJ2-7; tentatively, D is TRBD1 (6 bases). The length of the CDR3 is 13 residues. Trimming shortened V by 0 bases and J by 3 bases, and 9 bases separated the two germline ends. The germline gives CDR1 SQVTM, CDR2 ANQGSEA. The CDR3: CSVEDQDSYEQYF. The CDR3 DNA reads TGCAGCGTTGAAGATCAGGACAGCTACGAGCAGTACTTC.

The chain combines TRBV30 with TRBJ2-7, with D maybe TRBD2 (6 bases). CDR1 is GTSNPN, CDR2 SVGIG, per germline (reference sequence). V was clipped by 2 bases and J by 6 bases, with 14 bases between them. The CDR3 is 13 residues long. The CDR3 region has the DNA TGTGCCTGGAGTACGGGGACTTTGGGCGAGCAGTACTTC. This gives the protein CAWSTGTLGEQYF.

The chain joins TRBV5-6 to TRBJ2-5; 10 bases are a match to TRBD2. The trim removed 3 bases at V and 4 bases at J, leaving 6 bases unmatched. The CDR3 extends over 15 amino acids. The germline CDR1 and CDR2 sequences are SGHDT and YYEEEE. The CDR3 here is CASSSLAGVGETQYF. The CDR3 DNA is TGTGCCAGCAGCTCCCTAGCGGGGGTAGGAGAGACCCAGTACTTC.